This T cell receptor (beta chain) was sequenced during a study of CD8+CD57+ T cells in acquired aplastic anemia. The overall study: The sorted CD4+ and CD8+ cells yielded an average about 3.3 ug of DNA. Overall study results and limits: Common to patients and controls were about 31 CD8+ CDR3 sequences. A significant difference in CD8+ Simpson's diversity between patients and controls was not found.

This CDR3 contains 14 residues. From germline, CDR1 is SNHLY and CDR2 FYNNEI. V lost 6 bases to trimming and J lost 5 bases, with 17 bases between them. TCR beta VDJ combinations and CDR3 sequences were profiled from genomic DNA. MiXCR was run by TCRdb on the reads, yielding one entry per CDR3 protein. Among tens of thousands of distinct CDR3 sequences listed, more than 75% were seen once. A note on this clonotype: Its antigen is as yet unknown.

This clonotype originated in a human donor in good health, serving as a control. Input material: sorted CD4+, CD8+, or CD8+CD57+ T cells (not recorded which) from PBMCs. This chain connects TRBV2 to TRBJ2-7, with D possibly TRBD2 on 7 matching bases. CDR3 protein: CASRAPGGPDEQYF. Here the CDR3 DNA reads TGTGCCAGCAGGGCGCCGGGGGGCCCCGACGAGCAGTACTTC.